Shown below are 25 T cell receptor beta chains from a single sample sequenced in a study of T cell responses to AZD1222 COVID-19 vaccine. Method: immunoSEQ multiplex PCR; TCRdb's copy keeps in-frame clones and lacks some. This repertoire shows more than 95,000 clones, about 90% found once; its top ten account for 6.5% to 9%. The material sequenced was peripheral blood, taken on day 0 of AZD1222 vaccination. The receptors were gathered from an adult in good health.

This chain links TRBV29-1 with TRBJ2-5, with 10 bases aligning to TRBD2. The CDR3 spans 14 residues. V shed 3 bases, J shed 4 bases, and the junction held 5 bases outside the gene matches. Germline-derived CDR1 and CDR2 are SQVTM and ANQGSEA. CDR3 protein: CSVESLAGVETQYF. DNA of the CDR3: TGCAGCGTTGAGAGCCTAGCGGGAGTAGAGACCCAGTACTTC. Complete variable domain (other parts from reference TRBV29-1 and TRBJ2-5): SAVISQKPSRDICQRGTSLTIQCQVDSQVTMMFWYRQQPGQSLTLIATANQGSEATYESGFVIDKFPISRPNLTFSTLTVSNMSPEDSSIYLCSVESLAGVETQYFGPGTRLLVL.

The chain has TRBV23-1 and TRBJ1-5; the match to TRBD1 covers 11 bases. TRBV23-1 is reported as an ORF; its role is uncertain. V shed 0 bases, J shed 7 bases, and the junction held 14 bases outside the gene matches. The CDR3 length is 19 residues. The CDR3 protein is CASSQSGPGTGGKEQPQHF. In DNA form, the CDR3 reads TGCGCCAGCAGTCAATCTGGCCCCGGGACAGGGGGGAAAGAACAGCCCCAGCATTTT.

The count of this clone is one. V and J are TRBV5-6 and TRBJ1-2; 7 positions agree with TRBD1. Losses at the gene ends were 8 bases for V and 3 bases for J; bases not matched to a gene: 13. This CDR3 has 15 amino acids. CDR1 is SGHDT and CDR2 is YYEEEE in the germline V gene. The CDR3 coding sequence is TGTGCCAGTGAGGGGGGGACAGAAAATCACTATGGCTACACCTTC. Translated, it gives CASEGGTENHYGYTF.

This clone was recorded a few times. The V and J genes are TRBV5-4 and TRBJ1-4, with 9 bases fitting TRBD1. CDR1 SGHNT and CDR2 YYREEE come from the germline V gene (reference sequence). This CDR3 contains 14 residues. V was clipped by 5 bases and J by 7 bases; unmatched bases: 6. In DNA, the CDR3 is TGTGCCAGCAGTATACAGGGGGCGGGTGAAAAACTGTTTTTT. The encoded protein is CASSIQGAGEKLFF.

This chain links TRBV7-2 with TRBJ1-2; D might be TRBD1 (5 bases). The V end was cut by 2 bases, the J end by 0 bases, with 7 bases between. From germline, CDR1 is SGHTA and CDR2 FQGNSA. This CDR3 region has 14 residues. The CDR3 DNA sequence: TGTGCCAGCAGCTTAAGGACAACTAACTATGGCTACACCTTC. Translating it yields CASSLRTTNYGYTF.

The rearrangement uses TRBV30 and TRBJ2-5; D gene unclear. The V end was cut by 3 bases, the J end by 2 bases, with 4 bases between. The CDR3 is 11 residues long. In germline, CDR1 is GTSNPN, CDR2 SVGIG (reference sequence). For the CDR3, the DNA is TGTGCCTGGAGCCTACAAGAGACCCAGTACTTC. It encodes CAWSLQETQYF.

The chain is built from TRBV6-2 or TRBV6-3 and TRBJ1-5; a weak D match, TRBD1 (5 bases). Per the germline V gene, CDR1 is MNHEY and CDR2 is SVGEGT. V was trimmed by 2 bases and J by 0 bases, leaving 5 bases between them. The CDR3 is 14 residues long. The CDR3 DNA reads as TGTGCCAGCAGTTACGGGGCTAGCAATCAGCCCCAGCATTTT. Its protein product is CASSYGASNQPQHF.

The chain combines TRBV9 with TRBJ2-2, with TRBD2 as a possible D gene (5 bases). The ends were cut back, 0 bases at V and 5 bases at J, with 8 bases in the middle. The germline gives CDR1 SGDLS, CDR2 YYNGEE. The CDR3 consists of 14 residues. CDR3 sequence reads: CASSVDGETGELFF. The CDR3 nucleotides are TGTGCCAGCAGCGTAGATGGGGAGACCGGGGAGCTGTTTTTT.

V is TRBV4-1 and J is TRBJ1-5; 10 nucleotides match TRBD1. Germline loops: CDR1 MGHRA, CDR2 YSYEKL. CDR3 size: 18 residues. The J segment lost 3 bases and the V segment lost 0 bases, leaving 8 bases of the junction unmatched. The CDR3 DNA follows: TGCGCCAGCAGCCAAGATCGAGGGACAGGGGCCTACAATCAGCCCCAGCATTTT. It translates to CASSQDRGTGAYNQPQHF.

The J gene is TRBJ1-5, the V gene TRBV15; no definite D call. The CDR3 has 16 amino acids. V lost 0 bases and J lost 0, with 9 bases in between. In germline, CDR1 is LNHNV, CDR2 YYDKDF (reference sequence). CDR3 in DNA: TGTGCCACCAGCAGAGAGAGGGCGGGTAGCAATCAGCCCCAGCATTTT. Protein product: CATSRERAGSNQPQHF.

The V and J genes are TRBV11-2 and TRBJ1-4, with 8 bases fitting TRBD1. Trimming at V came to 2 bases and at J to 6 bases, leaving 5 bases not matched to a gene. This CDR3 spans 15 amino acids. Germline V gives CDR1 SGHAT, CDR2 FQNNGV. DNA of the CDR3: TGTGCCAGCAGCTTAAGTCAGGGGGCGTATGAAAAACTGTTTTTT. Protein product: CASSLSQGAYEKLFF.

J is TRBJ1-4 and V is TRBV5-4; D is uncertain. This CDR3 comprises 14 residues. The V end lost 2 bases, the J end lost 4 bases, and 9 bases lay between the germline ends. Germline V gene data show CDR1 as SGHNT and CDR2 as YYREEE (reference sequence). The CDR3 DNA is TGTGCCAGCAGCTTCCCGGGCCGTAATGAAAAACTGTTTTTT. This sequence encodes CASSFPGRNEKLFF.

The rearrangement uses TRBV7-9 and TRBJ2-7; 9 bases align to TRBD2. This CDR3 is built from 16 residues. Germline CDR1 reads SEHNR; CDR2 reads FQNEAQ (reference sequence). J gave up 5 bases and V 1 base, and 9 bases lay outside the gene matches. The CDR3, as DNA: TGTGCCAGCAGCTTAGGTGGGTCGGCTAGCGGGAACGAGCAGTACTTC. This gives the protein CASSLGGSASGNEQYF.

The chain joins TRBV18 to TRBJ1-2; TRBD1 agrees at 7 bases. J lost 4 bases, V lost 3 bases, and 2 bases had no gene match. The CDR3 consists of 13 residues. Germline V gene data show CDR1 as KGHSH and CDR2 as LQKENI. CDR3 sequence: CASSPRDSYGYTF. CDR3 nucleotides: TGTGCCAGCTCACCCAGGGACAGCTATGGCTACACCTTC.

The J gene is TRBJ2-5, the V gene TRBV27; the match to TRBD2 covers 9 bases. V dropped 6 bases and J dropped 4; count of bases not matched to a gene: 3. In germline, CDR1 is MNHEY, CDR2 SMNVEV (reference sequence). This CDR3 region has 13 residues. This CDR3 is CASRGSGRETQYF. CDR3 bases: TGTGCCAGCAGGGGTAGCGGGAGAGAGACCCAGTACTTC.

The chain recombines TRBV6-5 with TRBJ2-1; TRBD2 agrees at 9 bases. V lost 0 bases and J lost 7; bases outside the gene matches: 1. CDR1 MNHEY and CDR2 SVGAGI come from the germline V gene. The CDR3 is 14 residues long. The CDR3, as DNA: TGTGCCAGCAGTTACTCGGCGGGGGGGAATGAGCAGTTCTTC. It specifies CASSYSAGGNEQFF.

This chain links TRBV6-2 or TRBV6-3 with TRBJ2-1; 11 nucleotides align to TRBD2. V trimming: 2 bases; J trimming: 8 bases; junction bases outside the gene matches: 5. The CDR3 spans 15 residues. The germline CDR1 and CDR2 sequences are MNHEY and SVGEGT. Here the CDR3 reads CASSYVPSGGYEQFF. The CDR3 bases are TGTGCCAGCAGTTACGTCCCTAGCGGGGGGTATGAGCAGTTCTTC.

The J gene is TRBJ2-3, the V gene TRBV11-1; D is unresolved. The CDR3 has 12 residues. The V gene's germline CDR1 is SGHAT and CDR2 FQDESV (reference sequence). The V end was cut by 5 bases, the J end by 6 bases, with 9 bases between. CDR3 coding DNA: TGTGCCAGCAGCGCCCCCCCCGATACGCAGTATTTT. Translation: CASSAPPDTQYF.

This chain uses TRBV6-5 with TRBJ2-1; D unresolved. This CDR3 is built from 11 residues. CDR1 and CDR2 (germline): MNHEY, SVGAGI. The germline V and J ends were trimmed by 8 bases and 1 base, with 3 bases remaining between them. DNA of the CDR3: TGTGCCAGCTATTCCTACAATGAGCAGTTCTTC. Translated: CASYSYNEQFF.

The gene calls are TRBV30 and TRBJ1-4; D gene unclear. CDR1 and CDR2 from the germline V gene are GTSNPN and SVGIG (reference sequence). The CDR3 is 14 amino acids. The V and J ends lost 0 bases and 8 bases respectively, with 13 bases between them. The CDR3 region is CAWSVLSQFEKLFF. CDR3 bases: TGTGCCTGGAGTGTTTTATCACAGTTCGAAAAACTGTTTTTT.

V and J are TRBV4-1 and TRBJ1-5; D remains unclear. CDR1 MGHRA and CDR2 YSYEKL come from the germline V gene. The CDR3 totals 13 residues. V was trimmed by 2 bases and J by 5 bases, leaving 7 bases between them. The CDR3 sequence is CASSQSKDQPQHF. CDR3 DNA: TGCGCCAGCAGCCAATCAAAAGATCAGCCCCAGCATTTT.

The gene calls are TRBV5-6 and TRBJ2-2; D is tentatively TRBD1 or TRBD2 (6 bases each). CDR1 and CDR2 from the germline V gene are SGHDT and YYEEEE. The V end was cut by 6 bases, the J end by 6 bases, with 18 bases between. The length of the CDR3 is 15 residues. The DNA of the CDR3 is TGTGCCAGCACCCCAATACAGGGAGGAGCCGGGGAGCTGTTTTTT. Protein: CASTPIQGGAGELFF.

CDR3: CASSNSGFSYEQYF. The CDR3 DNA follows: TGTGCCAGCAGTAACAGCGGGTTCTCCTACGAGCAGTACTTC. The chain joins TRBV27 to TRBJ2-7, with D possibly TRBD2 on 6 matching bases. Germline loops: CDR1 MNHEY, CDR2 SMNVEV (reference sequence). The CDR3 spans 14 residues. V was cut by 5 bases and J by 0 bases, with 11 bases left in between.

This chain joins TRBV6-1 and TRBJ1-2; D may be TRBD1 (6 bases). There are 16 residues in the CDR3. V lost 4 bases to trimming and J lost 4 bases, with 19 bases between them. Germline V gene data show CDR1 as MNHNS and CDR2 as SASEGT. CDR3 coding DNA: TGTGCCAGCAGTGGAAATGAGGGGGAAAGGCTCTATGGCTACACCTTC. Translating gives CASSGNEGERLYGYTF.

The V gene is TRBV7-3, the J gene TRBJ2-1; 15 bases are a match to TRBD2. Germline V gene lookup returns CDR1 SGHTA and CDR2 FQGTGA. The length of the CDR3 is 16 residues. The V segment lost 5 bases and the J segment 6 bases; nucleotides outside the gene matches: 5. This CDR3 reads CASSPWGLAGGNEQFF. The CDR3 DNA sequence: TGTGCCAGCAGCCCGTGGGGACTAGCGGGAGGCAATGAGCAGTTCTTC.